The sequence of this TCR beta chain was determined in a study of cytomegalovirus exposure and HLA in healthy donors. Study findings and constraints: Researchers counted 164 TCR beta chains as cytomegalovirus-associated. Reportedly, a later analysis found an Asian-associated ancestry cluster had fewer N-insertions than the roughly 670-donor mean. Relative to equally common others, HLA-associated TCR beta chains showed greater clonal expansion in a later analysis.

In the case of this clone: Its cognate antigen is unknown.

Use of 60 Vbeta and 13 Jbeta primers characterized the PCR. This table comes from immunoSEQ multiplex PCR, and its TCRdb copy is limited to in-frame clones, with some not included. In the table there are over 150,000 clones, 80% to 90% of which are singletons. Sequenced: PBMCs. The source is a woman under 30 in good health and CMV-seronegative.

CDR3 DNA sequence: TGTGCCAGCAGCCAAGAGGGGTATGGGGAGGAAAAACTGTTTTTT. It is translated as CASSQEGYGEEKLFF. The chain combines TRBV14 with TRBJ1-4; D is uncertain. The ends were cut back, 0 bases at V and 8 bases at J, with 13 bases in the middle. The CDR3 runs 15 residues. Germline loops: CDR1 SGHDN, CDR2 FVKESK.